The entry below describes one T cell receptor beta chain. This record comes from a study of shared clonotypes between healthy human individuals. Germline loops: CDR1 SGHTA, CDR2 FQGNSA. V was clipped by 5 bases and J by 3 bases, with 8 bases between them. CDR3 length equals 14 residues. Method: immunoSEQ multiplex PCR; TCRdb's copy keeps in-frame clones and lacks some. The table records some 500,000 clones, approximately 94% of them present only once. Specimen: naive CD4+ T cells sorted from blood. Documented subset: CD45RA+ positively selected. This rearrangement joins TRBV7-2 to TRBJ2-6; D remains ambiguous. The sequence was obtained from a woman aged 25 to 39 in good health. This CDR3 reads CASSGNNGANVLTF. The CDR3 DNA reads TGTGCCAGCAGCGGAAATAATGGGGCCAACGTCCTGACTTTC.